The 8 T cell receptor beta chains listed next were all sequenced from one sample in a study of TIL therapy for anti-PD-1-resistant metastatic lung cancer. The libraries were made with immunoSEQ v3. Measured with immunoSEQ multiplex PCR; TCRdb has only the in-frame clones, and not every one. This table holds 50,000 to 70,000 clones, roughly two thirds found once. Time point reported: pre-treatment sample, taken before nivolumab and TIL therapy. This specimen consisted of blood, obtained at baseline. The receptors derive from a person between 25 and 79 years old with non-small cell lung cancer.

This rearrangement joins TRBV6-6 to TRBJ1-5, with D possibly being TRBD1 (5 bases). Trimming took off 2 bases at V and 6 bases at J, with 11 bases between the two ends. Germline V gene sequence: CDR1 MNHNY, CDR2 SVGAGI (reference sequence). The CDR3 sequence is 14 residues long. The CDR3 DNA reads TGTGCCAGCAGTTACGGAGGGGATGCTCAGCCCCAGCATTTT. Translating gives CASSYGGDAQPQHF.

The rearrangement uses TRBV4-1 and TRBJ1-5, with D hard to call. The germline V gene has CDR1 MGHRA and CDR2 YSYEKL. The CDR3 extends over 15 amino acids. V shed 1 base and J shed 9 bases, with 16 bases lying between them. CDR3 bases: TGCGCCAGCAGCCAAGGTCTGGGCTCTCCGTGGCCCCAGCATTTT. Amino acids: CASSQGLGSPWPQHF.

The chain links TRBV28 to TRBJ2-7, with 8 bases aligning to TRBD2. V lost 5 bases to trimming and J lost 3 bases; unmatched junction nucleotides: 12. This CDR3 is built from 16 residues. The germline V gene has CDR1 MDHEN and CDR2 SYDVKM. The CDR3 spells CASSRVSGSFDYEQYF. The CDR3 region has the DNA TGTGCCAGCAGTCGTGTCAGCGGGAGCTTCGACTACGAGCAGTACTTC.

V and J are TRBV5-1 and TRBJ1-3; D gene uncertain. This CDR3 is built from 16 residues. The V gene lost 4 bases and the J gene lost 1 base, with 15 bases spanning the gap. The germline V gene encodes CDR1 SGHRS and CDR2 YFSETQ. CDR3 sequence: CASSLPESTSGNTIYF. The CDR3, as DNA: TGCGCCAGCAGCCTACCAGAGAGCACGTCTGGAAACACCATATATTTT.

The chain employs TRBV7-9 and TRBJ2-3; the D is unclear. The CDR3 is 15 amino acids. Trimming cost V 3 bases and J 6 bases, with 16 bases left between them. CDR1 and CDR2 (germline): SEHNR, FQNEAQ (reference sequence). For the CDR3, the DNA is TGTGCCAGCAGCTTTTATACCGGGCTGGAGGATACGCAGTATTTT. It codes for CASSFYTGLEDTQYF.

The V and J genes are TRBV4-2 and TRBJ1-1; no clear D gene. Per germline, CDR1 LGHNA and CDR2 YNFKEQ. Trimming shortened V by 6 bases and J by 5 bases, and 10 bases separated the two germline ends. This CDR3 spans 12 amino acids. CDR3 amino acids: CASRDPGTEAFF. The CDR3 DNA is TGTGCCAGCAGGGACCCGGGGACTGAAGCTTTCTTT.

The chain is built from TRBV18 and TRBJ1-1; the D is unclear. From germline, CDR1 is KGHSH and CDR2 LQKENI. V dropped 2 bases and J dropped 0 bases, with 13 bases sitting between them. The CDR3 is 16 residues long. CDR3 loop: CASSPAPFGMNTEAFF. CDR3 nucleotide sequence: TGTGCCAGCTCACCAGCCCCGTTTGGGATGAACACTGAAGCTTTCTTT.

The V call is TRBV10-1, the J call TRBJ2-7, with D possibly TRBD1 on 6 matching bases. The CDR3 runs to 13 residues. Per the germline V gene, CDR1 is WNHNN and CDR2 is SYGVQD (reference sequence). V lost 2 bases and J 3 bases, leaving 8 bases between the germline ends. The chain's CDR3 is CASSEGGYYEQYF. CDR3 DNA sequence: TGCGCCAGCAGTGAGGGGGGCTACTACGAGCAGTACTTC.